This T cell receptor (beta chain) was captured by sequencing in a study of vaccination and CD4 T cells after COVID-19. With regard to this clonotype: The antigen is undetermined.

Sequencing of cultured CD4+ T cell DNA used the Oncomine TCR Beta short-read assay. TCRdb re-derived calls from the PCR reads in MiXCR, one entry per CDR3 protein. Seen here are some 11,000 distinct CDR3 sequences, about half observed once, and the top ten hold 15%. Treatment meaning: roughly 11-day PBMC culture with coronavirus spike peptide pools or control peptides (ViraFEST assay). The CDR3 consists of 15 residues. From germline, CDR1 is SEHNR and CDR2 FQNEAQ (reference sequence). V lost 4 bases and J lost 8, with 18 bases in between. J is TRBJ2-1 and V is TRBV7-9; D may be TRBD1 (6 bases). The source of this sequence is a human donor who had recovered from COVID-19. Sequencing was done on a sample of CD4+ T cells from blood, cultured in vitro. In DNA form, the CDR3 reads TGTGCCAGCAGCTCCGTGGGGGCCTTTAGTGATGAGCAGTTCTTC. Amino acids: CASSSVGAFSDEQFF.